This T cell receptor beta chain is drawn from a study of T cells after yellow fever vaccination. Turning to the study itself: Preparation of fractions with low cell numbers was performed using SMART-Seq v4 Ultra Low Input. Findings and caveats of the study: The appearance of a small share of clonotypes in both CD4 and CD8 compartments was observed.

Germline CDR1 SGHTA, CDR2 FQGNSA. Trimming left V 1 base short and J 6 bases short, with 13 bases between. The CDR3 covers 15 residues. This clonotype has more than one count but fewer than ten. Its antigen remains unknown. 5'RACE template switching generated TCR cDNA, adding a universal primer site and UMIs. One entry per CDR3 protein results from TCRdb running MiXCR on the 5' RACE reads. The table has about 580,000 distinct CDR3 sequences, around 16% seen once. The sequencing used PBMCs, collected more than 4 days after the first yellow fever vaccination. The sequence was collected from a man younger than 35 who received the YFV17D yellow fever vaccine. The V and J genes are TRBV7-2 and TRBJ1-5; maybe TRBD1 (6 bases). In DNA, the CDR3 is TGTGCCAGCAGCTTAGATCCAGGGGAAGGTCAGCCCCAGCATTTT. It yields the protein CASSLDPGEGQPQHF.